This T cell receptor (beta chain) came from a study of blood T cell repertoires in COVID-19. Study details: Samples of COVID-19 (acute and convalescent) were obtained from the United States, Italy and Spain.

Methods used by the authors: Estimation of nucleated cell counts relied on the amplification of reference gene primers. The protocol was immunoSEQ multiplex PCR, while the TCRdb copy is restricted to in-frame clones and leaves out a portion. That table gives V, J and clone size, and the DNA gave D and trimming. This table holds 220,000 or so clones, roughly four fifths found once. V was pared by 5 bases and J by 5 bases, with 12 bases between. This CDR3 spans 13 amino acids. CDR1 is SEHNR, CDR2 FQNEAQ, per germline (reference sequence). The chain is built from TRBV7-9 and TRBJ1-1; D remains unclear. Sequenced: peripheral blood. This TCR was recovered from a woman of 80 years or more with COVID-19, enrolled during active disease. The DNA of the CDR3 is TGTGCCAGCAGCACGGAGCGGAAGACTGAAGCTTTCTTT. It translates to CASSTERKTEAFF. The whole variable domain, filled in from reference TRBV7-9 and TRBJ1-1, reads DTGVSQNPRHKITKRGQNVTFRCDPISEHNRLYWYRQTLGQGPEFLTYFQNEAQLEKSRLLSDRFSAERPKGSFSTLEIQRTEQGDSAMYLCASSTERKTEAFFGQGTRLTVV.